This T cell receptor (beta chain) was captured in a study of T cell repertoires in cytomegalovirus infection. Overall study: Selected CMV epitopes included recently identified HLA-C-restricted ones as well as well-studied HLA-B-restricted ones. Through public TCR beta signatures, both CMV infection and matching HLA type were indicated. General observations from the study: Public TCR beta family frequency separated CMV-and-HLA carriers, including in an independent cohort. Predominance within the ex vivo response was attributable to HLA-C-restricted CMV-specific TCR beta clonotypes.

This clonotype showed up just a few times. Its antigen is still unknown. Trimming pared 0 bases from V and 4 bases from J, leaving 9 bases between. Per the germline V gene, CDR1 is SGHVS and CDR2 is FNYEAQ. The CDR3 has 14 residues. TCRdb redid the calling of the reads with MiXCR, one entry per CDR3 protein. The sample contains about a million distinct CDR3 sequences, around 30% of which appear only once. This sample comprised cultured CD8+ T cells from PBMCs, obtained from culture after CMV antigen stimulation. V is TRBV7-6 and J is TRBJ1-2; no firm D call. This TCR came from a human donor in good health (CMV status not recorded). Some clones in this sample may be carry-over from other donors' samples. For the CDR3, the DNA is TGTGCCAGCAGCTTAGCAGAAAGGGTCTATGGCTACACCTTC. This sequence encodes CASSLAERVYGYTF.